This T cell receptor beta chain was documented in a study of shared clonotypes between healthy human individuals. Data came from immunoSEQ multiplex PCR; TCRdb stores just in-frame clones and leaves some out. Of about 1.1 million clones listed, around 82% were seen once; the top ten hold under 0.65%. The receptor's source is a young man in good health. Some clones in this sample may be carry-over from other donors' samples. Sequenced: memory CD4+ T cells from PBMCs. The subset was: CD45RA-negative fraction.

CDR3 DNA: TGTGCCAGCAGTGGTGAATGGACAGTAAACACCGGGGAGCTGTTTTTT. Protein: CASSGEWTVNTGELFF. This sequence joins TRBV6-1 and TRBJ2-2; possibly TRBD1 for D (6 bases). V shed 4 bases and J shed 2 bases, with 14 bases lying between them. CDR3 length equals 16 residues. Per the germline V gene, CDR1 is MNHNS and CDR2 is SASEGT.